This TCR beta chain was identified in a study of identical twins. This clonotype has only a few counts. The germline gives CDR1 SEHNR, CDR2 FQNEAQ (reference sequence). Trimming at V came to 4 bases and at J to 9 bases, leaving 5 bases not matched to a gene. This CDR3 comprises 15 residues. TCRdb fed the 5' RACE reads into MiXCR, producing one record per CDR3 protein. Among 450,000 to 600,000 distinct CDR3 sequences listed, more than 20% were seen once. These sequences were also reported in another study, on yellow fever vaccine responses in identical twins. That paper states: Twins reportedly appeared to share part of their vaccine T cell response while keeping part individual.

V usage is TRBV7-9 and J usage is TRBJ2-1; TRBD2 aligns across 14 bases. The specimen sequenced was CD4+ T cells sorted from blood. The receptor was derived from a young woman in good health. CDR3: CASSSGLAGGPEQFF. The CDR3 nucleotides read TGTGCCAGCAGCTCAGGACTAGCGGGGGGACCTGAGCAGTTCTTC.